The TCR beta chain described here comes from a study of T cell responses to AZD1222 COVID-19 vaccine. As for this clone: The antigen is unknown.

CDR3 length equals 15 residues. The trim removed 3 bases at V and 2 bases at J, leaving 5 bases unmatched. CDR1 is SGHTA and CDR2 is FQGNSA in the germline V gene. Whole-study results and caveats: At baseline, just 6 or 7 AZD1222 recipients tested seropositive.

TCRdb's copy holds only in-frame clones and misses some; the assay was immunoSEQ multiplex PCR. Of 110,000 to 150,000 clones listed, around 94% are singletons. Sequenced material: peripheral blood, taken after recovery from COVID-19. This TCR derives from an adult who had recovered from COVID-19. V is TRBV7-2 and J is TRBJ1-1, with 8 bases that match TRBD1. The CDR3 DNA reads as TGTGCCAGCAGCTTTGGGACAGGCGCTAACACTGAAGCTTTCTTT. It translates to CASSFGTGANTEAFF.